The clone carrying this T cell receptor beta chain showed up just a few times. Its antigen is undetermined. The data were obtained in a study of a mutant IDH1 vaccine in newly diagnosed glioma. This CDR3 spans 11 amino acids. The V and J ends lost 4 bases and 12 bases respectively, with 13 bases between them. Germline CDR1 is SQVTM and CDR2 is ANQGSEA. The time point here: week 47, end of study. The vaccine gave 300 ug of a 20-mer mutant IDH1 peptide subcutaneously per dose. Findings of the study overall: The authors found pseudoprogression apparently unrelated to changes in top peripheral T cell clonotypes.

Clones were read by immunoSEQ multiplex PCR, and TCRdb kept only the in-frame ones, dropping some. The sample yields 10,000 to 15,000 clones, roughly four fifths seen once. The sample was PBMCs, taken from a glioma patient whose treatment included an IDH1 peptide vaccine. V usage is TRBV29-1 and J usage is TRBJ2-1; a possible D gene is TRBD2 (7 bases). This TCR was recovered from a woman aged 40 to 50 with glioma. CDR3 residues: CSVGQGRGQFF. Here the CDR3 DNA reads TGCAGCGTTGGGCAGGGGAGGGGGCAGTTCTTC.